The 10 T cell receptor beta chains below come from one sample, sequenced in a study of long-term antiretroviral therapy in people with HIV. At the survey level, the v3.0 immunoSEQ assay was run. Using immunoSEQ multiplex PCR, the repertoire was profiled, and TCRdb retains in-frame clones only, with some absent. The sample records 15,000 to 20,000 clones, over 70% being singletons. The sequencing used unsorted PBMCs, collected 2.9 years after starting antiretroviral therapy. The receptor source for this set is a young woman with HIV.

This clone turned up a few times. This chain links TRBV4-2 with TRBJ2-2; 11 bases are shared with TRBD1. Trimming removed 1 base from V and 4 bases from J; junction bases left unmatched: 8. This CDR3 has 18 amino acids. Germline CDR1 and CDR2: LGHNA and YNFKEQ. The CDR3, as DNA: TGTGCCAGCAGCCAAGCTCGGGGACAGGGGGGCAGCACCGGGGAGCTGTTTTTT. It specifies CASSQARGQGGSTGELFF.

The CDR3 sequence is CASSQVGQGEGQPQHF. DNA for the CDR3: TGTGCCAGCAGCCAAGTGGGACAGGGGGAGGGACAGCCCCAGCATTTT. This sequence joins TRBV4-2 and TRBJ1-5, with 11 bases matching TRBD1. The CDR3 has 16 residues. Germline V lookup: CDR1 LGHNA, CDR2 YNFKEQ. After removal of 1 base from V and 7 bases from J, the junction contained 6 bases not matched to a gene.

The table lists this clone with a count of one. The V and J genes are TRBV5-6 and TRBJ2-7; 11 bases are shared with TRBD2. The CDR3 has 15 residues. The germline gives CDR1 SGHDT, CDR2 YYEEEE. J gave up 2 bases and V 3 bases, and 4 bases lay outside the gene matches. The CDR3 sequence: CASSSLAGGAYEQYV. The CDR3 coding sequence is TGTGCCAGCAGCTCCCTAGCGGGGGGCGCCTACGAGCAGTACGTC.

The gene calls are TRBV4-2 and TRBJ1-6; D gene unclear. Trimming removed 1 base from V and 8 bases from J, with 12 bases in between. The germline CDR1 and CDR2 sequences are LGHNA and YNFKEQ. This CDR3 contains 15 residues. CDR3 amino acids: CASSQVPGPHSPLHF. The CDR3, as DNA: TGTGCCAGCAGCCAAGTCCCGGGCCCACATTCACCCCTCCACTTT.

The genes are TRBV5-1 and TRBJ2-5, with 7 bases aligning to TRBD2. Germline V gene sequence: CDR1 SGHRS, CDR2 YFSETQ. The CDR3 extends over 15 amino acids. V was pared by 4 bases and J by 4 bases, with 10 bases of the junction left unmatched. CDR3 sequence: CASSLAGTGGETQYF. CDR3 in DNA: TGCGCCAGCAGCCTGGCCGGGACGGGGGGAGAGACCCAGTACTTC.

This chain's CDR3 is CASSQDGAGGGNQPQHF. DNA for the CDR3: TGCGCCAGCAGCCAAGATGGGGCAGGGGGTGGCAATCAGCCCCAGCATTTT. The chain carries TRBV4-1 and TRBJ1-5, with 7 bases fitting TRBD1. Germline CDR1 and CDR2: MGHRA and YSYEKL. The CDR3 runs 17 residues. The junction had 7 bases not matched to a gene; V was cut back by 0 bases and J by 2 bases.

The chain couples TRBV28 to TRBJ1-1; maybe TRBD1 (5 bases). This CDR3 comprises 13 residues. Germline assignment: CDR1 MDHEN and CDR2 SYDVKM. V was clipped by 5 bases and J by 5 bases, with 12 bases between them. CDR3 in amino acids: CASSGTGFTEAFF. In DNA form, the CDR3 reads TGTGCCAGCAGTGGAACAGGATTTACTGAAGCTTTCTTT.

The chain uses TRBV7-8 and TRBJ2-7; 15 bases match TRBD2. CDR3 size: 19 residues. CDR1 and CDR2 (germline): SGHVS, FQNEAQ. With V trimmed by 3 bases and J by 3 bases, 12 bases remained unmatched. Here the CDR3 reads CASSFGGLAGGSFYYEQYV. Written as DNA, the CDR3 is TGTGCCAGCAGCTTTGGCGGACTAGCGGGGGGGAGCTTTTACTACGAGCAGTACGTC.

J is TRBJ2-7 and V is TRBV30; D is possibly TRBD1 or TRBD2 (6 bases each). The CDR3 has 13 residues. CDR1 and CDR2 (germline): GTSNPN, SVGIG (reference sequence). Trimming removed 2 bases from V and 6 bases from J, with 14 bases in between. The CDR3 bases are TGTGCCTGGAGTTCCTCACAGGGACTCGAGCAGTACTTC. Its protein product is CAWSSSQGLEQYF.

The chain carries TRBV4-1 and TRBJ2-2; 8 bases are shared with TRBD1. The CDR3 consists of 17 residues. Looked up from germline, CDR1 is MGHRA and CDR2 is YSYEKL. V lost 1 base, J lost 2 bases, and 6 bases stayed unmatched. The CDR3 DNA reads TGCGCCAGCAGCCAAGCCGGGCAGGGGGCTAACACCGGGGAGCTGTTTTTT. Translation gives CASSQAGQGANTGELFF.